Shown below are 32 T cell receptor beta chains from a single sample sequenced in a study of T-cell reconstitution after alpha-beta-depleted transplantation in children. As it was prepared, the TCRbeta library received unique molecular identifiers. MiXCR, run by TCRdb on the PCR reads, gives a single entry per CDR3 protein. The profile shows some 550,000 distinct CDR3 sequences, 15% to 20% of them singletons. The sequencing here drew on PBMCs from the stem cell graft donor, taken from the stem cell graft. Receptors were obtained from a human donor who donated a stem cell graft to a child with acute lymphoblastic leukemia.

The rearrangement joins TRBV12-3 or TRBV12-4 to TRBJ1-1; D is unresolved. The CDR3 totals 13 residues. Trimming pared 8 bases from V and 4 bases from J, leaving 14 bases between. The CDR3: CASGRAGATEAFF. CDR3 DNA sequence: TGTGCCAGCGGCCGTGCGGGAGCCACTGAAGCTTTCTTT.

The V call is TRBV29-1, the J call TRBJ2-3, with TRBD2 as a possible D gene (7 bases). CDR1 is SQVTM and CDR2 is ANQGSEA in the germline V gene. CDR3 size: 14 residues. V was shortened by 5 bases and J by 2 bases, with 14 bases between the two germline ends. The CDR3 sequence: CSVTRGGFTDTQYF. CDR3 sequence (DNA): TGCAGCGTTACGAGGGGGGGATTCACAGATACGCAGTATTTT.

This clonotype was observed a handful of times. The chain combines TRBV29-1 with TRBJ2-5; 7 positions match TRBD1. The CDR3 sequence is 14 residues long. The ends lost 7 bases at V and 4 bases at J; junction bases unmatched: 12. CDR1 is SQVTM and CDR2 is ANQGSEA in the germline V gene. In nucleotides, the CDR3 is TGCAGCGCCGTAAGCCCGGGGACAGCAGAGACCCAGTACTTC. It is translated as CSAVSPGTAETQYF. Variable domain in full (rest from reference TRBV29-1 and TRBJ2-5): SAVISQKPSRDICQRGTSLTIQCQVDSQVTMMFWYRQQPGQSLTLIATANQGSEATYESGFVIDKFPISRPNLTFSTLTVSNMSPEDSSIYLCSAVSPGTAETQYFGPGTRLLVL.

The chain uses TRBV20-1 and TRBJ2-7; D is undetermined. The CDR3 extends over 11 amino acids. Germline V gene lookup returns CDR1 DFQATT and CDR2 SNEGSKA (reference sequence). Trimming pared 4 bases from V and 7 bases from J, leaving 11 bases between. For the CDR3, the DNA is TGCAGTGCTACCAGTGCGCGGGAGCAGTACTTC. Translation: CSATSAREQYF.

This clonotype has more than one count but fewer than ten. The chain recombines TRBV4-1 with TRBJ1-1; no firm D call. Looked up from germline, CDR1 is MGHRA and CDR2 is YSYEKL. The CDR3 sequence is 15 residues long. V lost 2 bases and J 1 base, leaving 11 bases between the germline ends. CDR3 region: CASSQFWPGNTEAFF. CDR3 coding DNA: TGCGCCAGCAGCCAATTCTGGCCCGGGAACACTGAAGCTTTCTTT.

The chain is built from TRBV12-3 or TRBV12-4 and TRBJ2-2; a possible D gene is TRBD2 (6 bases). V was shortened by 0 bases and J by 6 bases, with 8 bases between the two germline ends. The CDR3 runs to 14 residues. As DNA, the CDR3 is TGTGCCAGCAGTTTAGCGCGGAGGGCCGGGGAGCTGTTTTTT. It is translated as CASSLARRAGELFF.

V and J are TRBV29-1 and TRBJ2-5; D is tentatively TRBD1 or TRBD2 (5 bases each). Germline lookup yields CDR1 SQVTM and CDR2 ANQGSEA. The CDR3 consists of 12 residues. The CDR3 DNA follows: TGCGGAGGAGGAAGGGGAAAAGAGACCCAGTACTTC. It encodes CGGGRGKETQYF.

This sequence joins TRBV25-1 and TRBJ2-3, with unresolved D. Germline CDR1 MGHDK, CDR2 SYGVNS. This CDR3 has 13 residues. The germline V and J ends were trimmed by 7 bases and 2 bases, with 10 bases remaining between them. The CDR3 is CASTLESTDTQYF. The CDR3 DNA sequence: TGTGCCAGCACCCTTGAGTCCACAGATACGCAGTATTTT.

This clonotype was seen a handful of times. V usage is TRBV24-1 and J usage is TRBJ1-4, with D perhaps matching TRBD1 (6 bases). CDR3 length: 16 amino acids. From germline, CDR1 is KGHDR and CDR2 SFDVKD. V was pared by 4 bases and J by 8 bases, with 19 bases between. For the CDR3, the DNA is TGTGCCACCAGTGACCACTTGACAGGAGCGGCCGAAAAACTGTTTTTT. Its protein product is CATSDHLTGAAEKLFF.

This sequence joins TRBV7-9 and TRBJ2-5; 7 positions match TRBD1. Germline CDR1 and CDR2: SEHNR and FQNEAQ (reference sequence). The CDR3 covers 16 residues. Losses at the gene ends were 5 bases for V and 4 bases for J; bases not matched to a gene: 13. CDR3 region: CASSPGTELRGETQYF. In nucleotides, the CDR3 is TGTGCCAGCAGCCCCGGGACAGAACTGAGGGGAGAGACCCAGTACTTC.

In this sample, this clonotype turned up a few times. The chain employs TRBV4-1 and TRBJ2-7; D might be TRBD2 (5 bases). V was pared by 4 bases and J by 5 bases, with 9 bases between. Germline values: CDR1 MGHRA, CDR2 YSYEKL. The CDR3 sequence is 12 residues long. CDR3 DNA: TGCGCCAGCAGCCCCCACGGGGACGAGCAGTACTTC. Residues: CASSPHGDEQYF.

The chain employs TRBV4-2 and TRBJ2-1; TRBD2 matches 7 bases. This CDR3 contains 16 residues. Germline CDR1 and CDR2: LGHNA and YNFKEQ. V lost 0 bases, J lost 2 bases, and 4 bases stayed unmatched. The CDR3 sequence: CASSQDPSGAYNEQFF. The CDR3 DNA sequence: TGTGCCAGCAGCCAAGATCCCAGCGGGGCCTACAATGAGCAGTTCTTC.

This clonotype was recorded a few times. This chain's CDR3 is CSARDSGSLNEQFF. The CDR3 bases are TGCAGTGCTAGAGACAGCGGGAGCCTCAATGAGCAGTTCTTC. The chain is built from TRBV20-1 and TRBJ2-1; 8 nucleotides align to TRBD2. The germline CDR1 and CDR2 sequences are DFQATT and SNEGSKA (reference sequence). CDR3 length: 14 amino acids. J lost 6 bases, V lost 0 bases, and 4 bases had no gene match.

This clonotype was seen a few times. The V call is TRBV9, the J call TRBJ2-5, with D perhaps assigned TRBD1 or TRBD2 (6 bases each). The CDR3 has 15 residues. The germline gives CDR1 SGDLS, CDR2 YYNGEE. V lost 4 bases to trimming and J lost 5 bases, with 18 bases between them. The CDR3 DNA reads TGTGCCAGCAGCACAGTCCCTCGGGGGCGGGAGACCCAGTACTTC. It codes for CASSTVPRGRETQYF.

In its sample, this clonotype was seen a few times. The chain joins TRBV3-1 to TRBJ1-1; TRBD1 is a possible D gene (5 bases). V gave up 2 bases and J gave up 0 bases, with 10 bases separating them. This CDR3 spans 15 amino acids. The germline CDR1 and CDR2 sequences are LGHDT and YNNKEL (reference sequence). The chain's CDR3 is CASSQSPGLNTEAFF. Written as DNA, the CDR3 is TGTGCCAGCAGCCAATCGCCAGGGCTGAACACTGAAGCTTTCTTT.

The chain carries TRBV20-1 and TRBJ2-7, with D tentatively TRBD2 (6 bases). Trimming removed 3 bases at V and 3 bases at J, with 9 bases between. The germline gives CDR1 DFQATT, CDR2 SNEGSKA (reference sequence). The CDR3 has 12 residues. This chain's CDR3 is CSASGRDYEQYF. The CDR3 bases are TGCAGTGCTAGCGGGAGAGACTACGAGCAGTACTTC.

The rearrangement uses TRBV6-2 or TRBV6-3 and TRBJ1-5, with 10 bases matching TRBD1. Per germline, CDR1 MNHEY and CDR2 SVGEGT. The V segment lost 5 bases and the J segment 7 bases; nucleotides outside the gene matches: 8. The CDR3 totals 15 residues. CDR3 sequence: CASSSPGTGEQPQHF. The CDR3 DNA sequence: TGTGCCAGCAGTAGCCCCGGGACAGGGGAACAGCCCCAGCATTTT.

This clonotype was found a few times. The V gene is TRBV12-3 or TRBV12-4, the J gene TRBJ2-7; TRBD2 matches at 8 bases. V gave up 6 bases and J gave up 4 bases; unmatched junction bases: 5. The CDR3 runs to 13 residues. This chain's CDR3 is CASRSTSGYEQYF. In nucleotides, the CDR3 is TGTGCCAGCAGATCCACTAGCGGTTACGAGCAGTACTTC.

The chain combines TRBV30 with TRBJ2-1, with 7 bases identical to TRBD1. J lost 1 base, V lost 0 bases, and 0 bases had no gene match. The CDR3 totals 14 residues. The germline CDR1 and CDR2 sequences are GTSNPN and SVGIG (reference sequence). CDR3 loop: CAWSVQGSYNEQFF. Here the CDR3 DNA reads TGTGCCTGGAGTGTACAGGGGTCCTACAATGAGCAGTTCTTC. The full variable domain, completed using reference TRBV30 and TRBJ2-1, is SQTIHQWPATLVQPVGSPLSLECTVEGTSNPNLYWYRQAAGRGLQLLFYSVGIGQISSEVPQNLSASRPQDRQFILSSKKLLLSDSGFYLCAWSVQGSYNEQFFGPGTRLTVL.

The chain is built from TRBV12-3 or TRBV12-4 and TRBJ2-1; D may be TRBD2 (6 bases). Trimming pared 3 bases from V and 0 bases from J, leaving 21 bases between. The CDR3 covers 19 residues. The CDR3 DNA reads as TGTGCCAGCAGTTTTCAAAGGACACCGACTAGTGGCTCCTACAATGAGCAGTTCTTC. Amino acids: CASSFQRTPTSGSYNEQFF.

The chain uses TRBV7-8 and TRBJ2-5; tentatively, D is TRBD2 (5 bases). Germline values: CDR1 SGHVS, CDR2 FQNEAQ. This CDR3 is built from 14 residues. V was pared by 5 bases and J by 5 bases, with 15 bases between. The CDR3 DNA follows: TGTGCCAGCAGCCTCAGACCAGAGGGTGAGACCCAGTACTTC. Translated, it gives CASSLRPEGETQYF. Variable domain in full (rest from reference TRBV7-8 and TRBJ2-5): GAGVSQSPRYKVAKRGQDVALRCDPISGHVSLFWYQQALGQGPEFLTYFQNEAQLDKSGLPSDRFFAERPEGSVSTLKIQRTQQEDSAVYLCASSLRPEGETQYFGPGTRLLVL.

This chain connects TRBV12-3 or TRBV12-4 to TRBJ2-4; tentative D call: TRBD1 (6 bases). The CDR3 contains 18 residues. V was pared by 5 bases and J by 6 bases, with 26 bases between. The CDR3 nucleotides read TGTGCCAGCAGTCCCTTGGGGCCCCTGACAGGAGAAGGAAACATTCAGTACTTC. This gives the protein CASSPLGPLTGEGNIQYF.

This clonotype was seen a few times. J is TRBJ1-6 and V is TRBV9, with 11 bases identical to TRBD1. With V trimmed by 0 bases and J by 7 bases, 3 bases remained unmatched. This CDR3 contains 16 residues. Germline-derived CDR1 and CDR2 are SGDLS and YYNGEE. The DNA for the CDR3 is TGTGCCAGCAGCGTAGAAGGGACAGGGGGAAATTCACCCCTCCACTTT. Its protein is CASSVEGTGGNSPLHF.

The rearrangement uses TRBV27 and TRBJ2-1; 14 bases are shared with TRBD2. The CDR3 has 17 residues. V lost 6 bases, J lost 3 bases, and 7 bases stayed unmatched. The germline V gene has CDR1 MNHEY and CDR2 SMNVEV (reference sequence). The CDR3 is CASSRGLAGGVYNEQFF. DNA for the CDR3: TGTGCCAGCAGCCGCGGACTAGCGGGAGGAGTCTACAATGAGCAGTTCTTC.

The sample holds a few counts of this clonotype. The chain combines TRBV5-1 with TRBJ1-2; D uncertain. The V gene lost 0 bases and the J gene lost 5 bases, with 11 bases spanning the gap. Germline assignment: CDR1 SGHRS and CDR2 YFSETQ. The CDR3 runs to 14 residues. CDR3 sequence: CASSLAWRDYGYTF. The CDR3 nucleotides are TGCGCCAGCAGCTTGGCCTGGAGGGATTATGGCTACACCTTC.

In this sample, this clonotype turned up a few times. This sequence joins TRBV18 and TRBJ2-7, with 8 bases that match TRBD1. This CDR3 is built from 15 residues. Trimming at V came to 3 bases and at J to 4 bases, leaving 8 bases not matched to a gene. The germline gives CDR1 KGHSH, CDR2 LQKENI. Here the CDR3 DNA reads TGTGCCAGCTCACCGGTGGGACAGGCGGTTTACGAGCAGTACTTC. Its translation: CASSPVGQAVYEQYF. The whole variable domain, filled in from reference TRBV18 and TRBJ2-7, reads NAGVMQNPRHLVRRRGQEARLRCSPMKGHSHVYWYRQLPEEGLKFMVYLQKENIIDESGMPKERFSAEFPKEGPSILRIQQVVRGDSAAYFCASSPVGQAVYEQYFGPGTRLTVT.

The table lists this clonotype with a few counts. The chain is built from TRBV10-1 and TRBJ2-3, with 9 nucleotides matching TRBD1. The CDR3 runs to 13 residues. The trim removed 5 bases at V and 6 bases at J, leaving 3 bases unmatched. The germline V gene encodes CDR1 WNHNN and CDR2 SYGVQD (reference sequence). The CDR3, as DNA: TGCGCCAGCAGTCGGGACAGGGCGGATACGCAGTATTTT. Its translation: CASSRDRADTQYF.

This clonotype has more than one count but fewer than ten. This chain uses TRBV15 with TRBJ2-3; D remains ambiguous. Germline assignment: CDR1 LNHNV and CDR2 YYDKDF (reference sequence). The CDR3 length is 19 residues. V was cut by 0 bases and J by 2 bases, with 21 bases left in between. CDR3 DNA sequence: TGTGCCACCAGCAGAGAATGGCCCCTCCTCGGTTGGGTCACAGATACGCAGTATTTT. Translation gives CATSREWPLLGWVTDTQYF.

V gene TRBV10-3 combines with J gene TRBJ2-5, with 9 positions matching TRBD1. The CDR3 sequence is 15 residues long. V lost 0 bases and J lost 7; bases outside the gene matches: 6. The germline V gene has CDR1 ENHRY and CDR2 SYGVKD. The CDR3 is CAISESAGQGVTQYF. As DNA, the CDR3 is TGTGCCATCAGTGAGTCTGCGGGACAGGGTGTGACCCAGTACTTC.

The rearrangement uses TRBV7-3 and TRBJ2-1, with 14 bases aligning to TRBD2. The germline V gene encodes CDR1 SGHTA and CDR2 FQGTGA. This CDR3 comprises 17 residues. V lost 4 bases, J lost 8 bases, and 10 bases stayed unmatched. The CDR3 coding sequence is TGTGCCAGCAGCTCGCGACTAGCGGGAGGGCCGGCCGATGAGCAGTTCTTC. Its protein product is CASSSRLAGGPADEQFF.

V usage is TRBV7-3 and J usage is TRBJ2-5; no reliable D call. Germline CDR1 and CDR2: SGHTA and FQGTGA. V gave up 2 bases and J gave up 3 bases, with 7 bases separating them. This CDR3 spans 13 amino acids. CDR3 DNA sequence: TGTGCCAGCAGCTTACCGCCAAAAGAGACCCAGTACTTC. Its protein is CASSLPPKETQYF.

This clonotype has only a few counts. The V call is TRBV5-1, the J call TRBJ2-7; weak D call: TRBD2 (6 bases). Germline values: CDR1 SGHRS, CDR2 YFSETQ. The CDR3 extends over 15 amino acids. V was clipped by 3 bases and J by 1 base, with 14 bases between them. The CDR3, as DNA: TGCGCCAGCAGCTCCTTAGCGGACGCTTCCTACGAGCAGTACTTC. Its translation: CASSSLADASYEQYF.